The rows below give T cell receptor beta chains drawn from one sample of a study of blood T cell repertoires in COVID-19. Only in-frame clones appear in the TCRdb table, and some are missing; sequencing was by immunoSEQ multiplex PCR. This sample has 84,000 or so clones; 75% to 80% occur once, and the top ten carry approximately 6.3%. The sequencing sample was made of peripheral blood. The source of these receptors is a man between 65 and 85 years old with COVID-19, enrolled during active disease. Both conserved end residues are part of each CDR3. The order of the fields is clone size, J gene, V gene, D gene, CDR3 DNA, CDR3 protein. A D gene is named only where the DNA matches it firmly. Expanded clones are given a class, and other clones once, few, many or no size at all.

few | TRBJ1-1 | TRBV19 | NA | TGTGCCAGTAGTATAACAGGGTGGACTGAAGCTTTCTTT | CASSITGWTEAFF
NA | TRBJ1-2 | TRBV6-6 | NA | TGTGCCAGCAGTGGAGACAGCTTCTATGGCTACACCTTC | CASSGDSFYGYTF
NA | TRBJ1-6 | TRBV5-4 | TRBD1 | TGTGCCAGCAGCCGATCAGGGGGTTCGTATAATTCACCCCTCCACTTT | CASSRSGGSYNSPLHF
once | TRBJ1-3 | TRBV11-2 | NA | TGTGCCAGCAGTCTAACCACAGGGAGCTCTGGAAACACCATATATTTT | CASSLTTGSSGNTIYF
once | TRBJ1-6 | TRBV7-3 | TRBD1 | TGTGCCAGCAGCCGGACAGGGCCGAGTCCCCTCCACTTT | CASSRTGPSPLHF
NA | TRBJ2-3 | TRBV5-1 | NA | TGCGCCAGCAGCTCGGACTCTAGCACAGATACGCAGTATTTT | CASSSDSSTDTQYF
NA | TRBJ2-7 | TRBV5-6 | TRBD2 | TGTGCCAGCAGCTGGGGGTTGACTAGCGAGTACGAGCAGTACTTC | CASSWGLTSEYEQYF
NA | TRBJ2-1 | TRBV4-3 | TRBD1 | TGCGCCAGCAGCCAATACCCAGGGGGCTATGAGCAGTTCTTC | CASSQYPGGYEQFF
NA | TRBJ2-1 | TRBV4-2 | TRBD2 | TGTGCCAGCAGCCAGAGAAGCGGGAGGGCCGCCTACAATGAGCAGTTCTTC | CASSQRSGRAAYNEQFF
NA | TRBJ1-6 | TRBV9 | NA | TGTGCCAGCAGCATTCGAGAACGATCACCCCTCCACTTT | CASSIRERSPLHF
NA | TRBJ1-3 | TRBV9 | NA | TGTGCCAGCAGCGCAGGGGCTCCAGGAAACACCATATATTTT | CASSAGAPGNTIYF
NA | TRBJ2-7 | TRBV29-1 | TRBD2 | TGCAGCGTTGGAAGGGCGGGGGAAGAGCAGTACTTC | CSVGRAGEEQYF
NA | TRBJ2-7 | TRBV7-9 | TRBD1 | TGTGCCAGCAGCTTAGAAGGGGGCCAGGGGAACGAGCAGTACTTC | CASSLEGGQGNEQYF
NA | TRBJ2-2 | TRBV30 | TRBD2 | TGTGCCTGGAGTCGATGGACTGGCGGGAGGAGAAACACCGGGGAGCTGTTTTTT | CAWSRWTGGRRNTGELFF
NA | TRBJ1-1 | TRBV3-1/TRBV3-2 | NA | TGTGCCAGCAGCCTGGGGACTGGCGCAACTGAAGCTTTCTTT | CASSLGTGATEAFF
NA | TRBJ2-7 | TRBV7-3 | NA | TGTGCCAGCAGCCAAGGGGGGGCAGGAGGGTACGAGCAGTACTTC | CASSQGGAGGYEQYF
few | TRBJ1-5 | TRBV5-6 | NA | TGTGCCAGCAGCTACAGGGTTAATCAGCCCCAGCATTTT | CASSYRVNQPQHF
NA | TRBJ1-1 | TRBV19 | NA | TGTGCCAGTAGAGGCATAGACAGACCGAACACTGAAGCTTTCTTT | CASRGIDRPNTEAFF
few | TRBJ1-2 | TRBV19 | TRBD1 | TGTGCCAGTACCAACACCGGGACAGCAGCCGGGGGCTACACCTTC | CASTNTGTAAGGYTF
NA | TRBJ1-1 | TRBV14 | NA | TGTGCCAGCAGCCAAAGTGGCAGGCAGAACACTGAAGCTTTCTTT | CASSQSGRQNTEAFF
once | TRBJ2-7 | TRBV4-1 | TRBD2 | TGCGCCAGCAGCCTGGGACTAGCGCTCTCCTACGAGCAGTACTTC | CASSLGLALSYEQYF
NA | TRBJ1-4 | TRBV30 | TRBD1 | TGTGCCTGGAGTGCCGGGACAGGGAATGAAAAACTGTTTTTT | CAWSAGTGNEKLFF
NA | TRBJ2-7 | TRBV19 | TRBD1 | TGTGCCACTTCGGGACAGGGACTTGCGGAGCAGTACTTC | CATSGQGLAEQYF
few | TRBJ1-1 | TRBV7-2 | TRBD1 | TGTGCCAGCAGCCGACAGGGAGACACTGAAGCTTTCTTT | CASSRQGDTEAFF
NA | TRBJ2-5 | TRBV6-6 | NA | TGTGCCAGCAGGGCTCGGACACCCCCCCAAGAGACCCAGTACTTC | CASRARTPPQETQYF
few | TRBJ2-1 | TRBV28 | TRBD2 | TGTGCCAGCAGCCAACTAGCGAGGAATGAGCAGTTCTTC | CASSQLARNEQFF
NA | TRBJ2-1 | TRBV30 | NA | TGTGCCTGGAACCCGAGCTCCTACAATGAGCAGTTCTTC | CAWNPSSYNEQFF
NA | TRBJ2-3 | TRBV18 | TRBD1 | TGTGCCAGCTCCTCCCGGGACAGGATCACAGATACGCAGTATTTT | CASSSRDRITDTQYF
NA | TRBJ1-2 | TRBV6-2/TRBV6-3 | NA | TGTGCCAGCAGTTACTGGGAGGGTGGCTACACCTTC | CASSYWEGGYTF
once | TRBJ1-4 | TRBV2 | NA | TGTGCCAGCAGGGGGGCCTTAGGTAATGAAAAACTGTTTTTT | CASRGALGNEKLFF
NA | TRBJ2-5 | TRBV7-8 | TRBD2 | TGTGCCACCCGGGGGGTGGGAGAGACCCAGTACTTC | CATRGVGETQYF
NA | TRBJ1-2 | TRBV30 | TRBD1 | TGTGCCTGGAGTGTACAAGAAGCAGGGGGCCATGGCTACACCTTC | CAWSVQEAGGHGYTF
few | TRBJ2-7 | TRBV27 | NA | TGTGCCAGCAGGCTACAGGAAGGCCCTTTCCACGAGCAGTACTTC | CASRLQEGPFHEQYF
NA | TRBJ2-5 | TRBV5-8 | TRBD1 | TGTGCCAGCAGCCTGTATACAGGGGGCCTAGAGACCCAGTACTTC | CASSLYTGGLETQYF
NA | TRBJ2-2 | TRBV23-1 | TRBD1 | TGCGCCAGCAGTAAAACCGGGACAGGTGGATTGTTGAGGACCGGGGAGCTGTTTTTT | CASSKTGTGGLLRTGELFF
NA | TRBJ2-1 | TRBV6-6 | NA | TGTGCCAGCAGACTTAGCGGTTTAGATTACAATGAGCAGTTCTTC | CASRLSGLDYNEQFF
NA | TRBJ1-2 | TRBV7-9 | TRBD1 | TGTGCCAGCAGCTTAGAAGCACAGGGGGCAAGCTATGGCTACACCTTC | CASSLEAQGASYGYTF
NA | TRBJ2-3 | TRBV7-3 | TRBD2 | TGTGCCAGCAGCTTAATGGGGACTAGAAATGGGGATACGCAGTATTTT | CASSLMGTRNGDTQYF
NA | TRBJ1-1 | TRBV11-3 | NA | TGTGCCAGCAGCTTAAATATAGGACAGCAAGCTTTCTTT | CASSLNIGQQAFF
NA | TRBJ1-3 | TRBV5-6 | NA | TGTGCCAGCAGCCCCGACAGAACCTCTGGAAACACCATATATTTT | CASSPDRTSGNTIYF
NA | TRBJ1-1 | TRBV11-3 | NA | TGTGCCAGCAGCCAAACGACAGGGAACACTGAAGCTTTCTTT | CASSQTTGNTEAFF
NA | TRBJ2-3 | TRBV7-8 | TRBD1 | TGTGCCAGCAGCTTGGGACAGGGAGCCGCAGATACGCAGTATTTT | CASSLGQGAADTQYF
NA | TRBJ1-6 | TRBV7-9 | NA | TGTGCCAGCAGCTTTGGGGGGGATTCACCCCTCCACTTT | CASSFGGDSPLHF
NA | TRBJ1-3 | TRBV30 | TRBD1 | TGTGCCTGGATGGACAGGGGAAGAAACACCATATATTTT | CAWMDRGRNTIYF
NA | TRBJ1-5 | TRBV10-3 | NA | TGTGCCATCAGTGAGTCGACGGGGGATCAGCCCCAGCATTTT | CAISESTGDQPQHF
NA | TRBJ1-2 | TRBV6-2/TRBV6-3 | TRBD1 | TGTGCCAGCAGTACGGGACAGGGGGCGTACTATGGCTACACCTTC | CASSTGQGAYYGYTF
NA | TRBJ1-2 | TRBV9 | NA | TGTGCCAGCAGCTACCGGGGAGGTCGCTATGGCTACACCTTC | CASSYRGGRYGYTF
NA | TRBJ1-2 | TRBV30 | NA | TGTGCCGTTAACTGGCCAGGGGCAGACTATGGCTACACCTTC | CAVNWPGADYGYTF
NA | TRBJ1-6 | TRBV4-1 | TRBD1 | TGCGCCAGCAGCCAGTTTGGACAGGGGAATTCACCCCTCCACTTT | CASSQFGQGNSPLHF
NA | TRBJ2-1 | TRBV29-1 | NA | TGCAGCGTTGAAGGGGGGAAGTGGGGACTCGAGCAGTTCTTC | CSVEGGKWGLEQFF
NA | TRBJ1-4 | TRBV5-1 | NA | TGCGCCAGCAGCCGTGGGGGGGCGACAACTAATGAAAAACTGTTTTTT | CASSRGGATTNEKLFF
NA | TRBJ1-2 | TRBV28 | NA | TGTGCCAGCAGTTTAGGGGGGATTAACTATGGCTACACCTTC | CASSLGGINYGYTF